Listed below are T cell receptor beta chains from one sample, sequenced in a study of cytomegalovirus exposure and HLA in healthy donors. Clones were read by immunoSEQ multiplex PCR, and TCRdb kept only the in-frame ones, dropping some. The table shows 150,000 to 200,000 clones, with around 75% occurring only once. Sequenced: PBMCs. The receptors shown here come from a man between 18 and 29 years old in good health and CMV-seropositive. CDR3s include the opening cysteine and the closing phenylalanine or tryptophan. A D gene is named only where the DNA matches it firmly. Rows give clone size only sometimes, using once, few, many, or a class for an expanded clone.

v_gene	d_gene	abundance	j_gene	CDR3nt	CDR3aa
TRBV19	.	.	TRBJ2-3	TGTGCCAGTAATTATCGGGGGGCTGGCACAGATACGCAGTATTTT	CASNYRGAGTDTQYF
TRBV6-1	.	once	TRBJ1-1	TGTGCCAGCGGAGGGGAGCCGGCTGAAGCTTTCTTT	CASGGEPAEAFF
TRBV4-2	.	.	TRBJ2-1	TGTGCCCGCTACCGGGACTTCCAATACAATGAGCAGTTCTTC	CARYRDFQYNEQFF
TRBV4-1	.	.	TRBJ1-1	TGCGCCAGCAGCCAAGAAGCGTCGCAAATGAACACTGAAGCTTTCTTT	CASSQEASQMNTEAFF
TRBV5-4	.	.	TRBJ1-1	TGTGCCAGCAGCTTGGATTATACTGAAGCTTTCTTT	CASSLDYTEAFF
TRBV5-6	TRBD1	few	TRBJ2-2	TGTGCCAGCAGCTTTTTTGGAGACAGGGACGGAACCGGGGAGCTGTTTTTT	CASSFFGDRDGTGELFF
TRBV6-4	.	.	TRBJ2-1	TGTGCCAGCAGTGACTCGGGAGAACATGAGCAGTTCTTC	CASSDSGEHEQFF
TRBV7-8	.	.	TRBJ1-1	TGTGCCAGCAGCTCCTCGAGAGGGGGTGAAGCTTTCTTT	CASSSSRGGEAFF
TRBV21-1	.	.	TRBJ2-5	TGTGCCAGCAGCCCCCGGGACAGGGGTGGAGAGACCCAGTACTTC	CASSPRDRGGETQYF
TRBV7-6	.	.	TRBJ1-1	TGTGCCAGCAGCCACCTGGTCTCTGGAGGGGATGAAGCTTTCTTT	CASSHLVSGGDEAFF
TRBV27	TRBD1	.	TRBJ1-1	TGTGCCAGCAGTCCACATGACAGGGCAATGCCTTTCTTT	CASSPHDRAMPFF
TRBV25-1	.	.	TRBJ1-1	TGTGCCAGCAGTTCAACGGGGGATACTGAAGCTTTCTTT	CASSSTGDTEAFF
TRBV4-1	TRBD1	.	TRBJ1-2	TGCGCCAGCAGCCAAGATCAGGGGGCGTTCTATGGCTACACCTTC	CASSQDQGAFYGYTF
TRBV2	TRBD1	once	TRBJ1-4	TGTGCCAGCAGGCCGGGACAGGGGGACGAAAAACTGTTTTTT	CASRPGQGDEKLFF
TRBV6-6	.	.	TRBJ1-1	TGTGCCAGCAGTTACGGGGAGCTGAACACTGAAGCTTTCTTT	CASSYGELNTEAFF
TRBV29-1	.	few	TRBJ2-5	TGCAGCGTTGACAGGGCAGAAGAGACCCAGTACTTC	CSVDRAEETQYF
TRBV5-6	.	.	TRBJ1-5	TGTGCCAGCAGCATGAGGCCCGGGAGGCAGCCCCAGCATTTT	CASSMRPGRQPQHF
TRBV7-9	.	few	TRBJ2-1	TGTGCCACGTACCGGACTAGGGGGGGGGATGAGCAGTTCTTC	CATYRTRGGDEQFF
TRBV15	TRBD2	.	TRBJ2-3	TGTGCCACCAGCAGAGGGGGGGGGACAGATACGCAGTATTTT	CATSRGGGTDTQYF
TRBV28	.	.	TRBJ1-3	TGTGCCAGCAGTTCCGGACAGAATGGAAACACCATATATTTT	CASSSGQNGNTIYF
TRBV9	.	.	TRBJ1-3	TGTGCCAGCAGCGTAGCGGGGGAAGGTGGAAACACCATATATTTT	CASSVAGEGGNTIYF
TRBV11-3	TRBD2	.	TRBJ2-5	TGTGCCAGCAGCTTAACAGCGGGAGCAGAGACCCAGTACTTC	CASSLTAGAETQYF
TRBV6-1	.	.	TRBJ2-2	TGTGCCAGCAGTGACCCAGTGGTCGGGGAGCTGTTTTTT	CASSDPVVGELFF
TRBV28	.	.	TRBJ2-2	TGTGCCAGCAGCCTTCTGAACACCGGGGAGCTGTTTTTT	CASSLLNTGELFF
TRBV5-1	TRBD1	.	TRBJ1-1	TGCGCCAGCAGCCTTGGACAGGGGTCGGTTTTCGCTGAAGCTTTCTTT	CASSLGQGSVFAEAFF
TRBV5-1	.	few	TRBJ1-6	TGCGCCAGCAGCTTGGGGCAGGCTGGATCACCCCTCCACTTT	CASSLGQAGSPLHF
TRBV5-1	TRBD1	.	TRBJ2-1	TGCGCCAGCAGCTCGGGACAGGGCAATGAGCAGTTCTTC	CASSSGQGNEQFF
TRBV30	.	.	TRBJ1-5	TGTGCCTGGAGTGTTCAAGGCCAGGGACCCCAGCATTTT	CAWSVQGQGPQHF
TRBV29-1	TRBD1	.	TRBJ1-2	TGCAGCGTTGATGAAGTGACAGGGCTCTTC	CSVDEVTGLF
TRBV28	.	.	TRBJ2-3	TGTGCCAGTCGTAGCGGACCTAGCACAGATACGCAGTATTTT	CASRSGPSTDTQYF
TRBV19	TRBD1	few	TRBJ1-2	TGTGCCACCTCCAGGACAGGGGCCTCATTTGGGGGTGGCTACACCTTC	CATSRTGASFGGGYTF
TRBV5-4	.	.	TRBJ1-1	TGTGCCAGCAGCTTGCCCCTACCGAACACTGAAGCTTTCTTT	CASSLPLPNTEAFF
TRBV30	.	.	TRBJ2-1	TGTGCCTGGAGTGTACGCTCTAGAATCATAGATGAGCAGTTCTTC	CAWSVRSRIIDEQFF
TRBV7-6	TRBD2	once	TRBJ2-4	TGTGCCAGCAGCCAGGAGGGACTATCGGCCAAAAACATTCAGTACTTC	CASSQEGLSAKNIQYF
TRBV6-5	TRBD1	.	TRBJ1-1	TGTGCCAGCGTCCCGGGACAGGGGAAGAACACTGAAGCTTTCTTT	CASVPGQGKNTEAFF
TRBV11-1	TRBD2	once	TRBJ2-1	TGTGCCAGCAGCTTAGATATAAGCGGGAGGGCCTACGAGCAGTTCTTC	CASSLDISGRAYEQFF
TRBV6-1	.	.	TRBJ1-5	TGTGCCAGCAGTGAAGGGCCCAGCGTCAATCAGCCCCAGCATTTT	CASSEGPSVNQPQHF
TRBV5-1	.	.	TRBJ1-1	TGCGCCAGCAGCGCCGGACAGCTTGAAGCTTTCTTT	CASSAGQLEAFF
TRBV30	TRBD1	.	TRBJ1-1	TGTGCCTGGAGTGTGCAGGGGGCGGGGAACACTGAAGCTTTCTTT	CAWSVQGAGNTEAFF
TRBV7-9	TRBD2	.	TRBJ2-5	TGTGCCAGCAGCTTACCTAGCGGGGGTCAAGAGACCCAGTACTTC	CASSLPSGGQETQYF
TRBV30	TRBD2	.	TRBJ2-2	TGTGCCTGGAGCAGACTAGCCACGGGCACCGGGGAGCTGTTTTTT	CAWSRLATGTGELFF
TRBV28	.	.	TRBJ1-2	TGTGCCAGCAGGGTCCAGGGGATCTATGGCTACACCTTC	CASRVQGIYGYTF
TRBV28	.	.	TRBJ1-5	TGTGCCAGCAGTTCCTGGCATAACCGGGACAAATGGCAGCCCCAGCATTTT	CASSSWHNRDKWQPQHF
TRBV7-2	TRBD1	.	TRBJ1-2	TGTGCCAGCAGCTTAGGAGGGGGACAGAGTAACTATGGCTACACCTTC	CASSLGGGQSNYGYTF
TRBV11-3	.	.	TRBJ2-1	TGTGCCAGCAGCTCGGATTGGGCACTCGGCGAGCAGTTCTTC	CASSSDWALGEQFF
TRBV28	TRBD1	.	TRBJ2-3	TGTGCCAGCAGTACCACCGGGACAGGGAAAGATACGCAGTATTTT	CASSTTGTGKDTQYF
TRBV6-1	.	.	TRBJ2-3	TGTGCCAGCAGTGAAGAATCCCCTAAGCGGAGGACGCAGTATTTT	CASSEESPKRRTQYF
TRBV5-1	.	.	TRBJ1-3	TGCGCCAGCAGCTTGGGAGATGACTCTGGAAACACCATATATTTT	CASSLGDDSGNTIYF
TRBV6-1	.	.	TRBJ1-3	TGTGCCAGCAGATTCCTCGGAAACACCATATATTTT	CASRFLGNTIYF
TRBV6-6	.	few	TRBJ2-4	TGTGCCAGCAGTCTTAACCAGGTTCAGTACTTC	CASSLNQVQYF